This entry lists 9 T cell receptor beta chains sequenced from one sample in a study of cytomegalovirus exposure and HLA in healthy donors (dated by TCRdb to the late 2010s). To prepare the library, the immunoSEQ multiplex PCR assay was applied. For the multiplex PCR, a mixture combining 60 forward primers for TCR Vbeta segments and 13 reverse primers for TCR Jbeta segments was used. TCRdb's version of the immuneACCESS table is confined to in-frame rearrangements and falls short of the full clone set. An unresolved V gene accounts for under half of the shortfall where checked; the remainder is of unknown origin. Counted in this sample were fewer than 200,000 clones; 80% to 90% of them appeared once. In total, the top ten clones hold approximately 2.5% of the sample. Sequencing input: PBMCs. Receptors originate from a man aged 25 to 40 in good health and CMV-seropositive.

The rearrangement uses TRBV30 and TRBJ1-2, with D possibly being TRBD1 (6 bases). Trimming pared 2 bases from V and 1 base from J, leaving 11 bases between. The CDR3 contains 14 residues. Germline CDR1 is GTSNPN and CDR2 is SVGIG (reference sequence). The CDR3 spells CAWSRQEINYGYTF. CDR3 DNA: TGTGCCTGGAGTCGACAGGAGATTAACTATGGCTACACCTTC.

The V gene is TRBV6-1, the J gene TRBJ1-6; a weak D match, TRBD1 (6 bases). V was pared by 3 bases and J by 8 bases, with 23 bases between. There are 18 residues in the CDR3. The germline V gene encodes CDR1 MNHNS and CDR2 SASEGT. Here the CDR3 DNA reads TGTGCCAGCAGTGACCACCTAGGGGGGGGTACTCAGGATTCACCCCTCCACTTT. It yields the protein CASSDHLGGGTQDSPLHF.

DNA for the CDR3: TGTGCCAGCTCATACGGACGGGGGAACACCGGGGAGCTGTTTTTT. Its protein product is CASSYGRGNTGELFF. V is TRBV18 and J is TRBJ2-2; maybe TRBD2 (5 bases). Trimming pared 5 bases from V and 1 base from J, leaving 11 bases between. The CDR3 consists of 15 residues. From germline, CDR1 is KGHSH and CDR2 LQKENI.

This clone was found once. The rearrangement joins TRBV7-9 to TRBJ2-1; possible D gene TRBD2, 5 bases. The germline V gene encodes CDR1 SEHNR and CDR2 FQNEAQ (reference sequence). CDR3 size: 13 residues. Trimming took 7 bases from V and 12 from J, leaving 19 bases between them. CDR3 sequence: CASTYVGLQMQFF. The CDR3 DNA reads TGTGCCAGCACCTACGTCGGACTTCAGATGCAGTTCTTC.

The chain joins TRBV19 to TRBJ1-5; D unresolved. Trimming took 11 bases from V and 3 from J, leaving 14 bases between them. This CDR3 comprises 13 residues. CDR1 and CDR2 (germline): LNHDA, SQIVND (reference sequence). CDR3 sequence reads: CASGFVVNQPQHF. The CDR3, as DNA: TGTGCCTCCGGGTTTGTCGTCAATCAGCCCCAGCATTTT.

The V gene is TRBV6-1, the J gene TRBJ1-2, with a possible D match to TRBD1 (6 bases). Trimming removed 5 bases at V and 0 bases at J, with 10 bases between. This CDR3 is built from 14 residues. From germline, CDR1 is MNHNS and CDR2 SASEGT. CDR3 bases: TGTGCCAGCAGTCGGGACACTACTAACTATGGCTACACCTTC. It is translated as CASSRDTTNYGYTF.

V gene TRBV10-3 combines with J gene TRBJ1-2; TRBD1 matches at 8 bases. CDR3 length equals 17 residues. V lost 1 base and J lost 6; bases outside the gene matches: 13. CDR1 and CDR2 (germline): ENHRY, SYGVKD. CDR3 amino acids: CAISEFNGPDRVHGYTF. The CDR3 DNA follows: TGTGCCATCAGTGAGTTTAATGGTCCGGACAGGGTGCATGGCTACACCTTC.

In DNA form, the CDR3 reads TGTGCCAGCAGCCGAGATGACAGGGAGCGTTCGGCCTACAATGAGCAGTTCTTC. Protein: CASSRDDRERSAYNEQFF. V gene TRBV5-8 combines with J gene TRBJ2-1, with TRBD1 matching over 7 bases. V trimming: 4 bases; J trimming: 2 bases; junction bases outside the gene matches: 15. There are 18 residues in the CDR3. CDR1 and CDR2 from the germline V gene are SGHTS and YDEGEE.

CDR3 sequence reads: CASSQERSTSWTSAEETQYF. CDR3 coding DNA: TGTGCCAGCAGCCAAGAACGTAGTACTTCTTGGACTAGCGCTGAAGAGACCCAGTACTTC. The rearrangement joins TRBV4-2 to TRBJ2-5; 9 bases align to TRBD2. Trimming at V came to 0 bases and at J to 3 bases, leaving 17 bases not matched to a gene. The CDR3 extends over 20 amino acids. Germline CDR1 LGHNA, CDR2 YNFKEQ.